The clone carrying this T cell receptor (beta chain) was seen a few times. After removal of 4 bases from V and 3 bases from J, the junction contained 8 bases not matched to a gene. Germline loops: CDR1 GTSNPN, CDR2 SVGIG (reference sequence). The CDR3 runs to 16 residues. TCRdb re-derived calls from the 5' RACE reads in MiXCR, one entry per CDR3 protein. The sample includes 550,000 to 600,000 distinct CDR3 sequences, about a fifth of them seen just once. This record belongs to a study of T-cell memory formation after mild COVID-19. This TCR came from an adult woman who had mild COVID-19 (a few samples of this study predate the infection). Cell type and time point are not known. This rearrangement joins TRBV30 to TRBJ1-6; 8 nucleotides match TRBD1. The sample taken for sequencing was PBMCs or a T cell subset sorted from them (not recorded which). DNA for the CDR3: TGTGCCTGGAACGACCTAGACAGGGGCTATAATTCACCCCTCCACTTT. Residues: CAWNDLDRGYNSPLHF.